Each of the 23 T cell receptor beta chains below was sequenced from the same sample in a study of blood T cell repertoires in COVID-19. Assay used: immunoSEQ multiplex PCR; TCRdb lists only in-frame clones, some missing. The sample yields roughly 250,000 clones, roughly 90% seen once. Sequenced: peripheral blood. The source is a man in his 60s who had recovered from COVID-19.

This clone was seen at least ten times. The chain combines TRBV2 with TRBJ2-2; TRBD1 agrees at 7 bases. Per the germline V gene, CDR1 is SNHLY and CDR2 is FYNNEI. The CDR3 is made up of 14 amino acids. The V and J ends lost 6 bases and 5 bases, in that order; junction bases with no gene match: 6. CDR3 bases: TGTGCCAGCAGGACCGGGACAGAAACCGGGGAGCTGTTTTTT. This translates into CASRTGTETGELFF. The variable domain in full, completed from reference TRBV2 and TRBJ2-2, reads EPEVTQTPSHQVTQMGQEVILRCVPISNHLYFYWYRQILGQKVEFLVSFYNNEISEKSEIFDDQFSVERPDGSNFTLKIRSTKLEDSAMYFCASRTGTETGELFFGEGSRLTVL.

This clone has only one observation. V is TRBV5-1 and J is TRBJ2-1; weak D call: TRBD2 (5 bases). The CDR3 sequence is 13 residues long. V was clipped by 7 bases and J by 4 bases, with 12 bases between them. CDR1 is SGHRS and CDR2 is YFSETQ in the germline V gene. CDR3 bases: TGCGCCAGCCGGACCCCGGGGTACAATGAGCAGTTCTTC. Its protein is CASRTPGYNEQFF.

The chain combines TRBV11-2 with TRBJ2-3; D might be TRBD2 (7 bases). The CDR3 loop spans 16 amino acids. Germline V gives CDR1 SGHAT, CDR2 FQNNGV. Trimming stripped 4 bases from V and 2 bases from J, with 16 bases between. CDR3 nucleotide sequence: TGTGCCAGCAGCTCTCGGGGGGCAACCTTCACAGATACGCAGTATTTT. It encodes CASSSRGATFTDTQYF.

The chain combines TRBV3-1 (or the pseudogene TRBV3-2) with TRBJ2-2; 8 bases agree with TRBD2. In germline, CDR1 is LGHDT, CDR2 YNNKEL (reference sequence). With V trimmed by 6 bases and J by 5 bases, 8 bases remained unmatched. CDR3 size: 15 residues. The CDR3 DNA is TGTGCCAGCAGGAACGGGGGGGCAGGGACCGGGGAGCTGTTTTTT. Protein: CASRNGGAGTGELFF.

The chain carries TRBV29-1 and TRBJ2-5, with 8 bases that match TRBD2. The CDR3 extends over 14 amino acids. CDR1 is SQVTM, CDR2 ANQGSEA, per germline. V shed 6 bases, J shed 4 bases, and the junction held 10 bases outside the gene matches. The CDR3 sequence: CSVAGGPRGETQYF. CDR3 in DNA: TGCAGCGTGGCGGGGGGACCCAGGGGAGAGACCCAGTACTTC.

The chain has TRBV7-9 and TRBJ2-3; weak D call: TRBD2 (5 bases). Trimming stripped 0 bases from V and 4 bases from J, with 11 bases between. Per germline, CDR1 SEHNR and CDR2 FQNEAQ (reference sequence). This CDR3 has 15 amino acids. CDR3 residues: CASSLAILGADTQYF. CDR3 DNA sequence: TGTGCCAGCAGCTTAGCAATACTAGGAGCAGATACGCAGTATTTT. Full variable domain (remainder filled in from reference TRBV7-9 and TRBJ2-3): DTGVSQNPRHKITKRGQNVTFRCDPISEHNRLYWYRQTLGQGPEFLTYFQNEAQLEKSRLLSDRFSAERPKGSFSTLEIQRTEQGDSAMYLCASSLAILGADTQYFGPGTRLTVL.

The chain is built from TRBV5-1 and TRBJ2-4, with D possibly being TRBD1 (5 bases). V shed 5 bases and J shed 0 bases, with 18 bases lying between them. The CDR3 length is 17 residues. CDR1 is SGHRS and CDR2 is YFSETQ in the germline V gene. The CDR3 bases are TGCGCCAGCAGTGAAGGGGTACCCCCCTTAGCCAAAAACATTCAGTACTTC. Amino acids: CASSEGVPPLAKNIQYF.

The chain recombines TRBV28 with TRBJ1-1; D uncertain. V gave up 7 bases and J gave up 4 bases, with 16 bases separating them. The CDR3 is 14 residues long. CDR1 MDHEN and CDR2 SYDVKM come from the germline V gene. The CDR3 is CASIRTSTVTEAFF. In DNA form, the CDR3 reads TGTGCCAGCATCCGAACCTCTACGGTCACTGAAGCTTTCTTT.

The table lists this clone with a few counts. The V and J genes are TRBV5-1 and TRBJ2-2; maybe TRBD1 (6 bases). Germline assignment: CDR1 SGHRS and CDR2 YFSETQ. V lost 1 base and J lost 3, with 13 bases in between. The CDR3 spans 16 residues. The CDR3 region is CASSLRLQGYTGELFF. CDR3 bases: TGCGCCAGCAGCTTGCGGTTACAGGGTTACACCGGGGAGCTGTTTTTT.

The J gene is TRBJ2-1, the V gene TRBV6-5; D is possibly TRBD2 (7 bases). With 6 bases removed from V and 5 bases from J, the gap between germline ends came to 17 bases. CDR1 MNHEY and CDR2 SVGAGI come from the germline V gene. The CDR3 loop spans 15 amino acids. The CDR3 DNA is TGTGCCAGCAGGCCTCGGGGGGCCGGGAACAATGAGCAGTTCTTC. It specifies CASRPRGAGNNEQFF.

The genes are TRBV7-2 and TRBJ1-1, with D tentatively TRBD1 (5 bases). Between the trimmed V and J ends, which lost 3 bases and 4 bases, there was a span of 12 bases. Germline V gene lookup returns CDR1 SGHTA and CDR2 FQGNSA. There are 14 residues in the CDR3. As DNA, the CDR3 is TGTGCCAGCAGCTTGAATCCGGGGGGCACTGAAGCTTTCTTT. Protein: CASSLNPGGTEAFF.

The gene calls are TRBV27 and TRBJ1-1, with a possible D match to TRBD1 (5 bases). V was trimmed by 4 bases and J by 5 bases, leaving 14 bases between them. The germline CDR1 and CDR2 sequences are MNHEY and SMNVEV (reference sequence). The CDR3 totals 14 residues. The CDR3 spells CASSSGGRRTEAFF. The CDR3 DNA sequence: TGTGCCAGCAGTTCCGGGGGACGGAGGACTGAAGCTTTCTTT.

The rearrangement uses TRBV5-3 and TRBJ1-1, with D possibly matching TRBD1 (6 bases). TRBV5-3 is filed as an ORF, its function uncertain. The CDR3 extends over 14 amino acids. V lost 0 bases and J 7 bases, leaving 13 bases between the germline ends. In nucleotides, the CDR3 is TGTGCCAGAAGCTTGGGACAGGCTGCTAATGAAGCTTTCTTT. Its translation is CARSLGQAANEAFF.

This clone showed up just a few times. The chain joins TRBV5-1 to TRBJ1-4; D is possibly TRBD1 (5 bases). V was pared by 5 bases and J by 8 bases, with 13 bases between. This CDR3 is 13 amino acids long. Germline CDR1 and CDR2: SGHRS and YFSETQ. The CDR3: CASSSFKGEKLFF. CDR3 DNA: TGCGCCAGCAGTTCATTTAAGGGGGAAAAACTGTTTTTT.

The chain joins TRBV12-1 to TRBJ2-3; TRBD2, as called in the table, went unchecked against the DNA. TRBV12-1 is reported as a pseudogene. The CDR3 loop spans 18 amino acids. CDR3 sequence (DNA): TGTGCCAGCAGCTGTCCCGCGGGAGAAAGAGAACTTGGGCTTACGCAGTATTTT. Translating gives CASSCPAGERELGLTQYF.

The chain recombines TRBV9 with TRBJ2-3, with 7 nucleotides matching TRBD2. After removal of 0 bases from V and 2 bases from J, the junction contained 6 bases not matched to a gene. Per the germline V gene, CDR1 is SGDLS and CDR2 is YYNGEE. The CDR3 contains 16 residues. CDR3 coding DNA: TGTGCCAGCAGCGTAGTCAGCGGGGTTCCCACAGATACGCAGTATTTT. As protein: CASSVVSGVPTDTQYF.

The sample holds one count of this clone. V usage is TRBV5-6 and J usage is TRBJ2-1; 13 nucleotides line up with TRBD2. The V gene's germline CDR1 is SGHDT and CDR2 YYEEEE. CDR3 length: 14 residues. V shed 5 bases and J 8 bases; nucleotides not matched to a gene: 4. The CDR3 DNA reads TGTGCCAGCAGAAGACTAGCGGGGGGTCATGAGCAGTTCTTC. It yields the protein CASRRLAGGHEQFF.

V usage is TRBV5-5 and J usage is TRBJ2-7, with D maybe TRBD1 (6 bases). The CDR3 spans 14 residues. Trimming left V 0 bases short and J 3 bases short, with 10 bases between. Germline values: CDR1 SGHKS, CDR2 YYEKEE (reference sequence). As DNA, the CDR3 is TGTGCCAGCAGCTTGGTACAGGGTTTCTACGAGCAGTACTTC. It encodes CASSLVQGFYEQYF.

Here the CDR3 reads CASSQVGTGKGAFF. The CDR3 DNA reads TGTGCCAGCAGCCAAGTAGGGACAGGGAAAGGAGCTTTCTTT. The gene calls are TRBV3-1 (or the pseudogene TRBV3-2) and TRBJ1-1; 9 bases are shared with TRBD1. Germline-derived CDR1 and CDR2 are LGHDT and YNNKEL (reference sequence). The ends lost 1 base at V and 10 bases at J; junction bases unmatched: 7. CDR3 size: 14 residues.

This sequence joins TRBV5-4 and TRBJ1-2; D might be TRBD1 (5 bases). The V gene's germline CDR1 is SGHNT and CDR2 YYREEE (reference sequence). The CDR3 totals 15 residues. V lost 1 base and J 4 bases, leaving 14 bases between the germline ends. CDR3 nucleotides: TGTGCCAGCAGCTTGTCTAAGGGGCGAGGCTATGGCTACACCTTC. Its protein product is CASSLSKGRGYGYTF.

The rearrangement uses TRBV5-1 and TRBJ1-2, with 7 bases aligning to TRBD1. This CDR3 region has 13 residues. Germline values: CDR1 SGHRS, CDR2 YFSETQ. V lost 1 base and J lost 7; bases outside the gene matches: 4. As DNA, the CDR3 is TGCGCCAGCAGCTTGCCGCAGGGGGGTGGCTACACCTTC. It is translated as CASSLPQGGGYTF.

CDR3 in DNA: TGTGCCAGCAGCTTGGCAGCGAACAATGAGCAGTTCTTC. This encodes CASSLAANNEQFF. This chain joins TRBV5-4 and TRBJ2-1; D unresolved. CDR1 and CDR2 from the germline V gene are SGHNT and YYREEE (reference sequence). This CDR3 contains 13 residues. V shed 0 bases and J shed 5 bases, with 6 bases lying between them.

In regard to this clone: Mismatch with germline at one junction end may stem from a read error. The genes are TRBV27 and TRBJ1-2, with D unclear. Germline assignment: CDR1 MNHEY and CDR2 SMNVEV (reference sequence). CDR3 length: 14 amino acids. The CDR3 DNA follows: TGTGCCAGCAGTTTAGCAGCGACTAAGTATGGCTACACCTTC. Its protein product is CASSLAATKYGYTF.